The 26 T cell receptor beta chains below come from one sample, sequenced in a study of regulatory T cells in long-lasting Graves disease. The time point is: newly diagnosed GD, antithyroid drugs for less than 3 months. Construction of the TCR library relied on RNA isolated from PBMCs. Both iRepertoire HTBI primers and Arm-PCR of CDR3 regions were used to build the TCR beta libraries. TCRdb itself ran the multiplex PCR reads through MiXCR, one entry per CDR3 protein. The sample has under 500,000 distinct CDR3 sequences, around 15% seen once. Separately, the same data were catalogued under a study of T cells in Graves' hyperthyroidism and ophthalmopathy.

Sequencing was performed on peripheral blood mononuclear cells (PBMCs), taken at new diagnosis, from a patient treated with antithyroid drugs. All receptors derive from a woman in her twenties or thirties with Graves disease.

There are many counts of this clonotype. At one boundary the junction diverges from the germline segment, which might be a read error. V usage is TRBV7-2 and J usage is TRBJ2-7; 11 nucleotides line up with TRBD2. In germline, CDR1 is SGHTA, CDR2 FQGNSA. The CDR3 is 14 residues long. The CDR3 loop reads CASSLAGGPYEQYF. The CDR3 region has the DNA TGTGCCAGCAGTTTAGCGGGAGGGCCATACGAGCAGTACTTC.

The rearrangement joins TRBV19 to TRBJ1-1; 7 bases are shared with TRBD1. Germline V gene data show CDR1 as LNHDA and CDR2 as SQIVND (reference sequence). The trim removed 9 bases at V and 4 bases at J, leaving 8 bases unmatched. The CDR3 length is 13 residues. CDR3 bases: TGTGCCAGCTTAGGGACAGATGGCACTGAAGCTTTCTTT. Its translation is CASLGTDGTEAFF.

The chain carries TRBV20-1 and TRBJ2-3; D assignment may be TRBD1 or TRBD2 (6 bases each). CDR3 length equals 16 residues. The V gene lost 4 bases and the J gene lost 4 bases, with 21 bases spanning the gap. Germline CDR1 reads DFQATT; CDR2 reads SNEGSKA (reference sequence). The CDR3 DNA is TGCAGTGCTAAGGGGGGAACCAGCGCGGGTGCAGATACGCAGTATTTT. Protein sequence: CSAKGGTSAGADTQYF.

This clonotype was counted once. Just one base apart from a much larger clone, this may be a read error. The rearrangement links TRBV20-1 to TRBJ2-5, with 7 bases aligning to TRBD2. Germline V CDR1 and CDR2: DFQATT, SNEGSKA (reference sequence). This CDR3 contains 14 residues. This CDR3 reads CSAPFGGVYNEQLF. For the CDR3, the DNA is TGCAGTGCACCCTTTGGGGGGGTCTACAATGAGCAGCTCTTC.

V gene TRBV6-1 combines with J gene TRBJ1-2; D not certain. Germline CDR1 reads MNHNS; CDR2 reads SASEGT. The CDR3 extends over 15 amino acids. V gave up 6 bases and J gave up 0 bases, with 14 bases separating them. CDR3 region: CASSQDQESNYGYTF. The CDR3 DNA follows: TGTGCCAGCAGCCAGGATCAGGAATCTAACTATGGCTACACCTTC.

This clonotype was counted a few times. This chain links TRBV4-3 with TRBJ2-1; D is perhaps TRBD1 (5 bases). The V and J ends lost 0 bases and 0 bases respectively, with 6 bases between them. CDR3 length equals 15 residues. Germline CDR1 and CDR2: LGHNA and YSLEER. CDR3 coding DNA: TGCGCCAGCAGCCAAGAGGACAACTCCTACAATGAGCAGTTCTTC. It is translated as CASSQEDNSYNEQFF.

This clonotype was detected ten times or more. The V and J genes are TRBV6-1 and TRBJ2-2; D possibly corresponds to TRBD1 (5 bases). Germline V lookup: CDR1 MNHNS, CDR2 SASEGT. The CDR3 is made up of 15 amino acids. Trimming shortened V by 9 bases and J by 0 bases, and 14 bases separated the two germline ends. CDR3 loop: CASDKTASNTGELFF. In nucleotides, the CDR3 is TGTGCCAGTGATAAGACAGCTTCGAACACCGGGGAGCTGTTTTTT.

This rearrangement joins TRBV20-1 to TRBJ1-1, with D possibly TRBD1 on 6 matching bases. V lost 6 bases and J lost 4, with 15 bases in between. The CDR3 runs 13 residues. Germline V gene lookup returns CDR1 DFQATT and CDR2 SNEGSKA (reference sequence). CDR3 amino acids: CSAANRVGTEAFF. CDR3 coding DNA: TGCAGTGCCGCAAACAGGGTTGGCACTGAAGCTTTCTTT.

This clonotype was detected many times. The chain is built from TRBV18 and TRBJ2-5; tentatively, D is TRBD2 (6 bases). This CDR3 comprises 14 residues. Germline CDR1 and CDR2: KGHSH and LQKENI. V lost 3 bases and J 5 bases, leaving 13 bases between the germline ends. As DNA, the CDR3 is TGTGCCAGCTCACCCCTCGTTGGGGGGGAGACCCAGTACTTC. This codes for CASSPLVGGETQYF.

The sample holds many counts of this clonotype. The rearrangement joins TRBV6-1 to TRBJ2-3; TRBD2 is a possible D gene (6 bases). Germline assignment: CDR1 MNHNS and CDR2 SASEGT. Trimming pared 2 bases from V and 7 bases from J, leaving 16 bases between. The CDR3 covers 15 residues. The CDR3 nucleotides read TGTGCCAGCAGTGAATTAGCGGACCCCGTGAATACGCAGTATTTT. Translated: CASSELADPVNTQYF.

The CDR3 loop is CAIAKATNEKLFF. The CDR3 nucleotides read TGTGCCATTGCAAAAGCAACTAATGAAAAACTGTTTTTT. The V and J genes are TRBV19 and TRBJ1-4; no reliable D call. V was trimmed by 10 bases and J by 0 bases, leaving 9 bases between them. The CDR3 spans 13 residues. From germline, CDR1 is LNHDA and CDR2 SQIVND (reference sequence).

In this sample, this clonotype turned up a few times. V gene TRBV19 combines with J gene TRBJ2-7, with 11 nucleotides matching TRBD2. Germline trimming cut 3 bases from V and 2 bases from J; bases unmatched to any gene: 9. This CDR3 is 17 amino acids long. Germline V gene sequence: CDR1 LNHDA, CDR2 SQIVND (reference sequence). CDR3 sequence: CASSIGLAGGMPYEQYF. The CDR3 DNA reads as TGTGCCAGTAGTATTGGTCTAGCGGGAGGCATGCCCTACGAGCAGTACTTC.

A note on this clonotype: The CDR3 ends on some other residue instead of the conserved phenylalanine or tryptophan, so this is likely a read error. The gene calls are TRBV19 and TRBJ2-1; 8 positions match TRBD1. V shed 4 bases, J shed 5 bases, and the junction held 7 bases outside the gene matches. Germline loops: CDR1 LNHDA, CDR2 SQIVND (reference sequence). CDR3 size: 15 residues. The CDR3 region is CASSNYQGAHNEQFL. The CDR3 DNA reads as TGTGCCAGTAGTAATTATCAGGGGGCCCACAATGAGCAGTTCCTC.

The chain employs TRBV20-1 and TRBJ1-5, with 7 positions matching TRBD1. The junction had 14 bases not matched to a gene; V was cut back by 3 bases and J by 0 bases. The CDR3 has 18 residues. CDR1 is DFQATT, CDR2 SNEGSKA, per germline (reference sequence). DNA of the CDR3: TGCAGTGCTAGGATAGGGGGCGCGGGACGGTATAGCAATCAGCCCCAGCATTTT. The encoded protein is CSARIGGAGRYSNQPQHF.

This clonotype occurred a few times. The V and J genes are TRBV24-1 and TRBJ2-5; D remains ambiguous. The V gene lost 4 bases and the J gene lost 4 bases, with 15 bases spanning the gap. Germline V gene data show CDR1 as KGHDR and CDR2 as SFDVKD. The CDR3 is 15 amino acids. CDR3 protein: CATSEQGLLGETQYF. The CDR3 region has the DNA TGTGCCACCAGTGAGCAAGGCCTTTTGGGAGAGACCCAGTACTTC.

This clonotype was found a few times. V usage is TRBV29-1 and J usage is TRBJ2-4, with a possible D match to TRBD2 (6 bases). CDR3 length equals 14 residues. Deletions cut 5 bases from V and 1 base from J, with 12 bases between. Germline V CDR1 and CDR2: SQVTM, ANQGSEA. The CDR3 loop reads CSVPSEGAKNIQYF. The CDR3 DNA reads as TGCAGCGTTCCTAGCGAGGGGGCCAAAAACATTCAGTACTTC.

The chain uses TRBV11-2 and TRBJ2-4, with TRBD2 matching 8 bases. Per germline, CDR1 SGHAT and CDR2 FQNNGV. Trimming removed 8 bases from V and 3 bases from J; junction bases left unmatched: 15. The CDR3 is 17 residues long. In DNA, the CDR3 is TGTGCCAGCCACCAGGGACTAGGCGATAGGGTCAAAAACATTCAGTACTTC. It specifies CASHQGLGDRVKNIQYF.

This clonotype was counted only a few times. This chain joins TRBV11-2 and TRBJ2-7; unclear D gene. The V gene lost 1 base and the J gene lost 3 bases, with 7 bases spanning the gap. The CDR3 loop spans 13 amino acids. Germline CDR1 is SGHAT and CDR2 is FQNNGV. The CDR3 is CASSLGYHYEQYF. CDR3 nucleotide sequence: TGTGCCAGCAGCTTAGGCTACCACTACGAGCAGTACTTC.

This clonotype is a singleton in its sample. It may be a read error: a sequence one base away is much more abundant. The chain links TRBV30 to TRBJ1-4, with 9 bases aligning to TRBD1. Trimming took 2 bases from V and 13 from J; bases not matched to a gene: 11. Germline CDR1 reads GTSNPN; CDR2 reads SVGIG (reference sequence). CDR3 length: 14 amino acids. The CDR3 region has the DNA TGTGCCTGGAGTAGGGGACAGGGTCTGTTGGCACTGTTTTTT. Translated: CAWSRGQGLLALFF.

This clonotype was detected ten times or more. The rearrangement uses TRBV3-1 and TRBJ2-7, with a weak D call TRBD1 (5 bases). CDR3 length equals 12 residues. Germline CDR1 LGHDT, CDR2 YNNKEL (reference sequence). The V end lost 4 bases, the J end lost 8 bases, and 12 bases lay between the germline ends. CDR3 DNA sequence: TGTGCCAGCAGCCCCGGACACGTCCAGCAGTACTTC. Its translation is CASSPGHVQQYF.

This CDR3 reads CAIRQGARNTEAFF. CDR3 DNA sequence: TGTGCCATCCGGCAGGGGGCAAGGAACACTGAAGCTTTCTTT. The J gene is TRBJ1-1, the V gene TRBV19, with 8 bases matching TRBD1. Looked up from germline, CDR1 is LNHDA and CDR2 is SQIVND (reference sequence). Trimming at V came to 10 bases and at J to 1 base, leaving 8 bases not matched to a gene. The length of the CDR3 is 14 residues.

This clonotype was found a few times. The junction departs from germline at one end; a sequencing error may be responsible. V is TRBV6-5 and J is TRBJ1-6, with D maybe TRBD1 (5 bases). Germline values: CDR1 MNHEY, CDR2 SVGAGI. This CDR3 is 11 amino acids long. CDR3 nucleotides: TGTGCCAGCAGTTACTCTGGGGACCAGAGCTTT. Its protein is CASSYSGDQSF.

In this sample, this clonotype turned up once. A read error is the likely source, as a far larger clone sits one nucleotide away. This sequence joins TRBV28 and TRBJ2-1; D is possibly TRBD1 (5 bases). The J call may be faulty, since TRBJ2-3 better matches the DNA end. This CDR3 is 14 amino acids long. Germline CDR1 and CDR2: MDHEN and SYDVKM. The CDR3, as DNA: TGTGCCAGCAGGTCAATTCAGGGAACAGGTACGCAGTATTTT. The encoded protein is CASRSIQGTGTQYF.

Comments on this clonotype: A much larger clone differs from this one at a single base, so this may be a read error. The chain is built from TRBV6-1 and TRBJ2-1; D gene unclear. This CDR3 region has 12 residues. V shed 7 bases and J shed 10 bases, with 14 bases lying between them. The germline V gene has CDR1 MNHNS and CDR2 SASEGT. CDR3 coding DNA: TGTGCCAGCACCAACTTACCCTACGAGCAGTTCTTC. This gives the protein CASTNLPYEQFF.

Here the CDR3 DNA reads TGTGCCAGCAGTCCCTGGCTAGCGGGGCCGAGGGAGCTGTTTTTT. It yields the protein CASSPWLAGPRELFF. J is TRBJ2-2 and V is TRBV27, with 9 bases matching TRBD2. The CDR3 is 15 amino acids. CDR1 is MNHEY and CDR2 is SMNVEV in the germline V gene (reference sequence). The trim removed 5 bases at V and 9 bases at J, leaving 10 bases unmatched.

This clonotype was picked up many times. V usage is TRBV20-1 and J usage is TRBJ2-5; D is possibly TRBD2 (6 bases). With 1 base removed from V and 5 bases from J, the gap between germline ends came to 14 bases. Germline V gene lookup returns CDR1 DFQATT and CDR2 SNEGSKA (reference sequence). This CDR3 spans 14 amino acids. Here the CDR3 reads CSARVGLSGETQYF. The CDR3 coding sequence is TGCAGTGCTAGAGTGGGCCTCAGCGGGGAGACCCAGTACTTC.